The 20 T cell receptor beta chains given below trace back to one sample, sequenced in a study of T cell responses to AZD1222 COVID-19 vaccine. Assay: immunoSEQ multiplex PCR; the TCRdb copy retains only in-frame clones and omits some. The data show just over 65,000 clones, roughly 84% seen once. Sequences were derived from peripheral blood, sampled on day 0 of AZD1222 vaccination. Receptors were obtained from an adult in good health.

This chain uses TRBV7-2 with TRBJ1-2; D gene ambiguous. This CDR3 has 13 residues. Germline V gene data show CDR1 as SGHTA and CDR2 as FQGNSA. V was shortened by 5 bases and J by 5 bases, with 12 bases between the two germline ends. The CDR3 region is CASSPAGMYGYTF. In nucleotides, the CDR3 is TGTGCCAGCAGCCCCGCGGGGATGTATGGCTACACCTTC.

The CDR3 region is CAISDLQGAKTYEQYF. The DNA of the CDR3 is TGTGCCATCAGTGATCTGCAAGGGGCGAAGACTTACGAGCAGTACTTC. V is TRBV10-3 and J is TRBJ2-7; D may be TRBD1 (5 bases). Per the germline V gene, CDR1 is ENHRY and CDR2 is SYGVKD. CDR3 size: 16 residues. Trimming took off 3 bases at V and 4 bases at J, with 19 bases between the two ends.

This clone was seen just once. The genes are TRBV11-3 and TRBJ2-1; 7 nucleotides line up with TRBD1. Unmatched junction bases numbered 7, after V lost 5 bases and J lost 3 bases. The V gene's germline CDR1 is SGHNT and CDR2 YENEEA. The CDR3 extends over 15 amino acids. CDR3 residues: CASSTEGAVYNEQFF. The CDR3 region has the DNA TGTGCCAGCAGCACTGAGGGGGCGGTCTACAATGAGCAGTTCTTC.

The table lists this clone with a count of one. The V gene is TRBV6-1, the J gene TRBJ2-7, with 8 bases lining up with TRBD1. The CDR3 runs to 15 residues. Germline V gene data show CDR1 as MNHNS and CDR2 as SASEGT. Trimming at V came to 3 bases and at J to 2 bases, leaving 6 bases not matched to a gene. Here the CDR3 DNA reads TGTGCCAGCAGTGATCCGACAGGGGCAACCTACGAGCAGTACTTC. Translating gives CASSDPTGATYEQYF.

V and J are TRBV9 and TRBJ1-4, with 7 nucleotides matching TRBD1. V gave up 0 bases and J gave up 7 bases; unmatched junction bases: 0. Germline assignment: CDR1 SGDLS and CDR2 YYNGEE. The CDR3 loop spans 13 amino acids. Here the CDR3 DNA reads TGTGCCAGCAGCGTAGGGACAGGTGAAAAACTGTTTTTT. Translated, it gives CASSVGTGEKLFF.

The J gene is TRBJ1-1, the V gene TRBV3-1 (or the pseudogene TRBV3-2); 7 bases are a match to TRBD1. The CDR3 totals 13 residues. CDR1 LGHDT and CDR2 YNNKEL come from the germline V gene (reference sequence). The trim removed 1 base at V and 5 bases at J, leaving 1 base unmatched. CDR3 DNA: TGTGCCAGCAGCCAAGTCAGGGGGACTGAAGCTTTCTTT. Its protein is CASSQVRGTEAFF.

The chain joins TRBV5-1 to TRBJ2-2; possibly TRBD2 for D (7 bases). V gave up 0 bases and J gave up 4 bases, with 10 bases separating them. The CDR3 consists of 15 residues. Germline lookup yields CDR1 SGHRS and CDR2 YFSETQ. The CDR3 nucleotides read TGCGCCAGCAGCTTGGAGGGGGAGGGCACCGGGGAGCTGTTTTTT. It translates to CASSLEGEGTGELFF.

The gene calls are TRBV7-8 and TRBJ2-7; 10 bases agree with TRBD2. The germline V gene encodes CDR1 SGHVS and CDR2 FQNEAQ. With V trimmed by 1 base and J by 4 bases, 7 bases remained unmatched. The CDR3 extends over 16 amino acids. CDR3 loop: CASSLGPASGGYEQYF. CDR3 nucleotide sequence: TGTGCCAGCAGCTTAGGGCCGGCTAGCGGGGGATACGAGCAGTACTTC.

The chain links TRBV5-1 to TRBJ2-5; D might be TRBD1 (5 bases). V was pared by 2 bases and J by 2 bases, with 10 bases between. Germline CDR1 reads SGHRS; CDR2 reads YFSETQ. The CDR3 loop spans 14 amino acids. The CDR3 loop reads CASSFQGRQETQYF. DNA of the CDR3: TGCGCCAGCAGCTTTCAGGGCCGACAAGAGACCCAGTACTTC.

The V call is TRBV5-6, the J call TRBJ1-6, with 9 bases aligning to TRBD1. V dropped 7 bases and J dropped 9; count of bases not matched to a gene: 8. Germline V gene lookup returns CDR1 SGHDT and CDR2 YYEEEE. There are 14 residues in the CDR3. CDR3 sequence: CASCLGTGTSPLHF. The CDR3 nucleotides are TGTGCCAGCTGTCTCGGGACAGGGACTTCACCCCTCCACTTT.

The V call is TRBV6-5, the J call TRBJ2-2; 7 bases are a match to TRBD1. The CDR3 has 13 residues. The germline V gene encodes CDR1 MNHEY and CDR2 SVGAGI. Trimming took 9 bases from V and 5 from J; bases not matched to a gene: 6. In DNA form, the CDR3 reads TGTGCCAGTAAAACAGGGGTTACCGGGGAGCTGTTTTTT. It is translated as CASKTGVTGELFF.

The rearrangement links TRBV5-6 to TRBJ1-1; D gene ambiguous. The length of the CDR3 is 14 residues. Germline CDR1 reads SGHDT; CDR2 reads YYEEEE. Between the trimmed V and J ends, which lost 1 base and 0 bases, there was a span of 7 bases. The CDR3 nucleotides read TGTGCCAGCAGCTTGCCCGGGATGAACACTGAAGCTTTCTTT. The encoded protein is CASSLPGMNTEAFF.

V is TRBV6-5 and J is TRBJ1-1, with 8 positions matching TRBD1. The CDR3 runs 15 residues. Germline V CDR1 and CDR2: MNHEY, SVGAGI. J gave up 6 bases and V 5 bases, and 11 bases lay outside the gene matches. CDR3 loop: CASSRQGPSAPEAFF. The CDR3 coding sequence is TGTGCCAGCAGTCGACAGGGGCCCTCGGCCCCTGAAGCTTTCTTT.

The CDR3 DNA sequence: TGTGCCACCAGCAGTATGCTTTACATGAACACTGAAGCTTTCTTT. It translates to CATSSMLYMNTEAFF. The chain employs TRBV15 and TRBJ1-1; no reliable D call. This CDR3 comprises 15 residues. From germline, CDR1 is LNHNV and CDR2 YYDKDF (reference sequence). The V gene lost 3 bases and the J gene lost 0 bases, with 11 bases spanning the gap.

In the case of this clone: Other DNA sequences in this sample translate to the same CDR3. J is TRBJ1-5 and V is TRBV6-6; the match to TRBD1 covers 9 bases. V lost 5 bases and J lost 4; bases outside the gene matches: 6. Germline CDR1 reads MNHNY; CDR2 reads SVGAGI (reference sequence). The CDR3 is made up of 15 amino acids. The chain's CDR3 is CASSLGQGGNQPQHF. The CDR3 DNA follows: TGTGCCAGCAGTCTGGGACAGGGTGGAAATCAGCCCCAGCATTTT.

The chain employs TRBV27 and TRBJ2-7; 11 positions agree with TRBD2. In germline, CDR1 is MNHEY, CDR2 SMNVEV (reference sequence). The CDR3 is 15 amino acids. The V gene end was trimmed by 6 bases and the J gene end by 0 bases; junction bases not matched to a gene: 4. CDR3 DNA sequence: TGTGCCAGCAGCTTGACTAGCGGGGCCTCCTACGAGCAGTACTTC. Residues: CASSLTSGASYEQYF.

The rearrangement links TRBV5-4 to TRBJ2-5; D remains unclear. V shed 0 bases and J shed 3 bases, with 6 bases lying between them. The V gene's germline CDR1 is SGHNT and CDR2 YYREEE (reference sequence). The CDR3 totals 13 residues. In DNA, the CDR3 is TGTGCCAGCAGCTTGGGGCCTAAAGAGACCCAGTACTTC. It yields the protein CASSLGPKETQYF.

The gene calls are TRBV4-3 and TRBJ2-3, with 13 bases identical to TRBD2. The CDR3 extends over 16 amino acids. After removal of 2 bases from V and 8 bases from J, the junction contained 7 bases not matched to a gene. The germline CDR1 and CDR2 sequences are LGHNA and YSLEER. This CDR3 reads CASSQLLAGGPRTQYF. The CDR3 region has the DNA TGCGCCAGCAGCCAATTACTAGCGGGGGGGCCGCGTACGCAGTATTTT.

The chain carries TRBV4-3 and TRBJ2-7, with 9 bases lining up with TRBD2. Germline V lookup: CDR1 LGHNA, CDR2 YSLEER. The junction had 8 bases not matched to a gene; V was cut back by 0 bases and J by 5 bases. This CDR3 region has 16 residues. The CDR3 spells CASSQDLGLATDEQYF. DNA for the CDR3: TGCGCCAGCAGCCAAGATCTCGGACTAGCGACAGACGAGCAGTACTTC.

The rearrangement joins TRBV5-6 to TRBJ1-5; D gene uncertain. The V and J ends lost 0 bases and 0 bases respectively, with 7 bases between them. The CDR3 spans 15 residues. The germline V gene encodes CDR1 SGHDT and CDR2 YYEEEE. This CDR3 reads CASSLGHSSNQPQHF. In DNA form, the CDR3 reads TGTGCCAGCAGCTTGGGACACTCTAGCAATCAGCCCCAGCATTTT.